This paragraph covers one T cell receptor (beta chain) sequence. Its antigen is not known. PCR primers comprised 60 Vbeta and 13 Jbeta primers. Sequencing was performed with immunoSEQ multiplex PCR; in TCRdb, only in-frame clones are kept and a portion is missing. The data contain 100,000 to 150,000 clones, about 10% of them singletons. The data were taken from a study of cytomegalovirus exposure and HLA in healthy donors. Study-wide points: Later analysis identified a missense DCLRE1C variant that was linked to TCR beta V- and J-gene trimming.

CDR1 MGHRA and CDR2 YSYEKL come from the germline V gene. The CDR3 is 14 residues long. V was clipped by 1 base and J by 0 bases, with 6 bases between them. This TCR was sampled from a woman between 18 and 29 years old in good health and CMV-seropositive. Sample: PBMCs. The chain has TRBV4-1 and TRBJ2-5; D is unresolved. Here the CDR3 DNA reads TGCGCCAGCAGCCAAGTAGCCAACCAAGAGACCCAGTACTTC. Translation gives CASSQVANQETQYF.